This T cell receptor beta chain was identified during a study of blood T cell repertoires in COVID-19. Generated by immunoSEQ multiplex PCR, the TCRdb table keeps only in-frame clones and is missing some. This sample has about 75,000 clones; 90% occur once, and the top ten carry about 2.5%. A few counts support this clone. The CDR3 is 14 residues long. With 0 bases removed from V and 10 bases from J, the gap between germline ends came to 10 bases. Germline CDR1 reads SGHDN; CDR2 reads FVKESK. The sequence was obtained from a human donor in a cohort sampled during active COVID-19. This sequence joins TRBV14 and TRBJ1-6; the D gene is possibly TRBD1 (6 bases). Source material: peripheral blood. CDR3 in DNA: TGTGCCAGCAGCCAAGAGGCAGGGGTATCACCCCTCCACTTT. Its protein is CASSQEAGVSPLHF.